The 32 T cell receptor beta chains below all came from one sample that was sequenced in a study of tumor-infiltrating lymphocytes in glioblastoma multiforme. TCRB libraries came from RNA via three nested multiplex PCR rounds. TCRdb used MiXCR to reprocess the multiplex PCR reads, holding one entry per CDR3 protein. The sample includes roughly 15,000 distinct CDR3 sequences, roughly 73% of them seen just once. The sample consisted of brain tumor tissue. Receptors were obtained from a male donor with glioblastoma.

This clonotype appeared many times. V and J are TRBV7-6 and TRBJ2-3; possible D gene TRBD2, 7 bases. The CDR3 is 17 residues long. Germline values: CDR1 SGHVS, CDR2 FNYEAQ. V lost 6 bases and J 2 bases, leaving 21 bases between the germline ends. The CDR3 coding sequence is TGTGCCAGCAGTTCCTCGTGGGGAGGGGGGGACACAGATACGCAGTATTTT. Protein sequence: CASSSSWGGGDTDTQYF.

The rearrangement links TRBV4-3 to TRBJ1-5; D is undetermined. CDR1 is LGHNA, CDR2 YSLEER, per germline. Trimming removed 1 base from V and 3 bases from J, with 13 bases in between. The CDR3 covers 16 residues. CDR3 loop: CASSQGGYRANQPQHF. DNA for the CDR3: TGCGCCAGCAGCCAAGGTGGTTACAGAGCCAATCAGCCCCAGCATTTT.

The table lists this clonotype with a count of one. The CDR3 ends on some other residue instead of the conserved phenylalanine or tryptophan, so this is likely a read error. The rearrangement joins TRBV20-1 to TRBJ1-1; the D gene is possibly TRBD1 (5 bases). From germline, CDR1 is DFQATT and CDR2 SNEGSKA (reference sequence). This CDR3 contains 15 residues. The CDR3 spells CSDRDGGGLGYEAFL. The CDR3 nucleotides read TGCAGTGATAGAGATGGGGGGGGACTTGGGTATGAAGCTTTCCTT.

This clonotype was seen a single time. The V call is TRBV29-1, the J call TRBJ2-1; 13 nucleotides agree with TRBD2. Germline values: CDR1 SQVTM, CDR2 ANQGSEA. The CDR3 consists of 16 residues. Trimming cost V 6 bases and J 7 bases; bases outside gene matches: 12. The CDR3 is CSVANSGTSGINEQFF. CDR3 in DNA: TGCAGCGTCGCAAACTCCGGGACTAGCGGGATAAATGAGCAGTTCTTC.

A note on this clonotype: At one end, the junction sequence differs from germline, possibly due to a read error. This chain connects TRBV6-2 or TRBV6-3 to TRBJ2-1; possibly TRBD1 for D (6 bases). Per the germline V gene, CDR1 is MNHEY and CDR2 is SVGEGT. This CDR3 is built from 13 residues. The CDR3 DNA follows: TGTGCCAGTAGTTACGAGGGGGTCCATGGGCAGTTCTTC. Translating gives CASSYEGVHGQFF.

Turning to this clonotype: The CDR3 does not close with the conserved phenylalanine or tryptophan, likely indicating a read error. CDR3 bases: TGCGTCAGCAGCGGGGGACAGTGGAACACCGGGGAGCTGTTTTTG. This gives the protein CVSSGGQWNTGELFL. V and J are TRBV5-1 and TRBJ2-2; D is perhaps TRBD2 (8 bases). From germline, CDR1 is SGHRS and CDR2 YFSETQ. The CDR3 has 15 amino acids.

The chain recombines TRBV10-3 with TRBJ2-2; 7 bases line up with TRBD1. After removal of 5 bases from V and 0 bases from J, the junction contained 3 bases not matched to a gene. CDR1 ENHRY and CDR2 SYGVKD come from the germline V gene. This CDR3 spans 15 amino acids. CDR3 sequence: CAISPGTANTGELFF. CDR3 coding DNA: TGTGCCATCAGTCCCGGGACAGCGAACACCGGGGAGCTGTTTTTT.

This clonotype was detected many times. This rearrangement joins TRBV11-1 to TRBJ2-5; perhaps TRBD1 as D (7 bases). There are 15 residues in the CDR3. Germline lookup yields CDR1 SGHAT and CDR2 FQDESV (reference sequence). V lost 5 bases to trimming and J lost 2 bases, with 15 bases between them. Written as DNA, the CDR3 is TGTGCCAGCAGCGGACTGCGGGGACAGCAAGAGACCCAGTACTTC. Residues: CASSGLRGQQETQYF.

This clonotype was detected only a few times. The CDR3 protein is CASSQDSGSGELFF. The CDR3, as DNA: TGCGCCAGCAGCCAAGATAGCGGAAGCGGGGAGCTGTTTTTT. The V call is TRBV4-1, the J call TRBJ2-2; TRBD2 is a possible D gene (6 bases). This CDR3 region has 14 residues. In germline, CDR1 is MGHRA, CDR2 YSYEKL. The V end lost 0 bases, the J end lost 7 bases, and 9 bases lay between the germline ends.

The sample holds one count of this clonotype. The chain employs TRBV6-6 and TRBJ1-1, with 9 bases aligning to TRBD1. Germline values: CDR1 MNHNY, CDR2 SVGAGI (reference sequence). The ends lost 4 bases at V and 6 bases at J; junction bases unmatched: 6. The CDR3 contains 14 residues. The CDR3 loop is CASSSQGAMAEAFF. Here the CDR3 DNA reads TGTGCCAGCAGTTCACAGGGGGCGATGGCTGAAGCTTTCTTT.

Concerning this clonotype itself: A much bigger clone sits one base away, suggesting this may be a read error. The genes are TRBV5-5 and TRBJ2-7; D is perhaps TRBD1 (5 bases). The germline V gene encodes CDR1 SGHKS and CDR2 YYEKEE (reference sequence). The CDR3 spans 15 residues. CDR3: CASNLGIRAGYEQYF. CDR3 in DNA: TGTGCCAGCAACTTGGGTATCAGGGCAGGCTACGAGCAGTACTTC.

In this sample, this clonotype turned up many times. The CDR3 bases are TGTGCCAGCAGTTTTAAAACCGGGGAGCTGTTTTTT. It specifies CASSFKTGELFF. The chain joins TRBV6-2 or TRBV6-3 to TRBJ2-2; no clear D. The CDR3 covers 12 residues. Trimming left V 4 bases short and J 5 bases short, with 5 bases between. Germline CDR1 reads MNHEY; CDR2 reads SVGEGT.

Comment on this clonotype: Mismatch with germline at one junction end may stem from a read error. The V and J genes are TRBV7-3 and TRBJ2-2; 7 bases agree with TRBD2. Germline values: CDR1 SGHTA, CDR2 FQGTGA. The CDR3 consists of 15 residues. The CDR3 DNA is TGTACCAGCAGCTTATTCGGGGGGAGCACCGGGGAGCTCTTTTTT. This encodes CTSSLFGGSTGELFF.

This chain joins TRBV20-1 and TRBJ1-5, with TRBD1 identical over 7 bases. The CDR3 runs 13 residues. CDR1 is DFQATT and CDR2 is SNEGSKA in the germline V gene (reference sequence). V was clipped by 4 bases and J by 6 bases; unmatched bases: 6. The CDR3 spells CSAKDRASQPQHF. The CDR3 bases are TGCAGTGCTAAAGACAGGGCTAGTCAGCCCCAGCATTTT.

This chain uses TRBV12-3 or TRBV12-4 with TRBJ1-2; TRBD1 matches 9 bases. V gave up 9 bases and J gave up 3 bases; unmatched junction bases: 5. This CDR3 is built from 13 residues. CDR3 sequence: CASSGTGYYGYTF. CDR3 bases: TGTGCCAGTTCCGGGACAGGGTACTATGGCTACACCTTC.

This clonotype was counted between two and nine times. The chain employs TRBV12-3 or TRBV12-4 and TRBJ1-3; D unclear. The CDR3 sequence is 14 residues long. Trimming cost V 6 bases and J 4 bases, with 13 bases left between them. The CDR3: CASSPAWAGNTIYF. The CDR3 DNA reads as TGTGCCAGCAGCCCCGCCTGGGCCGGAAACACCATATATTTT.

V gene TRBV20-1 combines with J gene TRBJ2-5; 7 positions agree with TRBD1. V was pared by 3 bases and J by 3 bases, with 13 bases of the junction left unmatched. This CDR3 has 16 residues. Per germline, CDR1 DFQATT and CDR2 SNEGSKA (reference sequence). The chain's CDR3 is CSARDEKGAYKETQYF. CDR3 coding DNA: TGCAGTGCTAGGGATGAGAAGGGGGCGTATAAAGAGACCCAGTACTTC.

V is TRBV11-2 and J is TRBJ2-7; tentatively, D is TRBD1 or TRBD2 (5 bases each). Germline-derived CDR1 and CDR2 are SGHAT and FQNNGV. The V gene lost 8 bases and the J gene lost 3 bases, with 5 bases spanning the gap. The CDR3 consists of 10 residues. DNA of the CDR3: TGTGCCAGCGGGGGCTACGAGCAGTACTTC. This gives the protein CASGGYEQYF.

The sample holds one count of this clonotype. V gene TRBV11-2 combines with J gene TRBJ2-3; 8 nucleotides agree with TRBD2. With the DNA end fitting TRBJ2-1 better, the J assignment may be wrong. Germline loops: CDR1 SGHAT, CDR2 FQNNGV. This CDR3 contains 15 residues. The chain's CDR3 is CASSSLGLADNEQFF. CDR3 sequence (DNA): TGTGCCAGCAGCTCCCTAGGACTAGCCGACAATGAGCAGTTCTTC.

Worth noting for this clonotype: At one boundary the junction diverges from the germline segment, which might be a read error. The chain combines TRBV4-3 with TRBJ2-1; D remains ambiguous. CDR1 LGHNA and CDR2 YSLEER come from the germline V gene. This CDR3 region has 16 residues. CDR3 DNA sequence: TGCGCCAGCAGCCAAGGGCTGGGTGGGTCCTACCATGAGCAGTTCTTC. Amino acid sequence: CASSQGLGGSYHEQFF.

This clonotype showed up just a few times. A clone one base away is much larger, so this may be a read error. The rearrangement uses TRBV7-3 and TRBJ1-1; no firm D call. The germline V gene encodes CDR1 SGHTA and CDR2 FQGTGA. The CDR3 is 13 amino acids. CDR3 sequence: CASSSAGDSEPFF. DNA for the CDR3: TGTGCCAGCAGCTCCGCCGGGGATAGTGAACCTTTCTTT.

This rearrangement joins TRBV6-2 or TRBV6-3 to TRBJ2-2, with a possible D match to TRBD1 (6 bases). This CDR3 has 15 amino acids. Trimming took 7 bases from V and 3 from J, leaving 15 bases between them. The germline V gene encodes CDR1 MNHEY and CDR2 SVGEGT. CDR3 DNA: TGTGCCAGCACCGAGGGGGATGGGCACACCGGGGAGCTGTTTTTT. Its translation: CASTEGDGHTGELFF.

The chain combines TRBV20-1 with TRBJ2-1, with 10 positions matching TRBD1. The CDR3 sequence is 14 residues long. Germline trimming cut 4 bases from V and 10 bases from J; bases unmatched to any gene: 10. Looked up from germline, CDR1 is DFQATT and CDR2 is SNEGSKA (reference sequence). The CDR3 DNA follows: TGCAGTGCTACTGATGGGACAGGGGCGGGGGAGCAGTTCTTC. Translated, it gives CSATDGTGAGEQFF.

As to this clonotype: Here the CDR3 omits its conserved ending phenylalanine or tryptophan, so a read error is the likely source. This sequence joins TRBV6-5 and TRBJ2-1, with D possibly called TRBD1 or TRBD2 (5 bases each). V shed 0 bases and J shed 10 bases, with 10 bases lying between them. This CDR3 comprises 13 residues. The V gene's germline CDR1 is MNHEY and CDR2 SVGAGI. The DNA for the CDR3 is TGTGCCAGCAGTTACTCTGGGTGGGACGAGCAGTTCTCC. It specifies CASSYSGWDEQFS.

A word on this clonotype: The DNA is omitted, as the CDR3 cannot be located on it reliably, and the CDR3 follows TCRdb's listing. CDR3 sequence reads: CASRGMGAGVPGELFFF. The J gene is TRBJ2-2, the V gene TRBV11-2; the table's D call of TRBD2 was not tested on the DNA. Germline V CDR1 and CDR2: SGHAT, FQNNGV. The CDR3 spans 17 amino acids, including both terminal residues.

Comment on this clonotype: The CDR3 does not close with the conserved phenylalanine or tryptophan, likely indicating a read error. This chain connects TRBV20-1 to TRBJ2-1; D unresolved. The CDR3 runs to 14 residues. Per the germline V gene, CDR1 is DFQATT and CDR2 is SNEGSKA (reference sequence). The germline V and J ends were trimmed by 4 bases and 8 bases, with 18 bases remaining between them. The CDR3 reads CSANGARGWDEQFS. In nucleotides, the CDR3 is TGCAGTGCTAACGGAGCGAGAGGTTGGGATGAGCAGTTCTCC.

J is TRBJ2-3 and V is TRBV11-2, with D unclear. Trimming cost V 9 bases and J 3 bases, with 7 bases left between them. The CDR3 is made up of 11 amino acids. Germline V lookup: CDR1 SGHAT, CDR2 FQNNGV. CDR3 amino acids: CARSRTDTQYF. CDR3 coding DNA: TGTGCCAGAAGCCGGACAGATACGCAGTATTTT.

In regard to this clonotype: Compared with germline, one end of the junction differs, possibly owing to a read error. The J gene is TRBJ1-1, the V gene TRBV11-2; D is uncertain. The CDR3 has 13 residues. Germline CDR1 and CDR2: SGHAT and FQNNGV. The CDR3 protein is CASGLEPNTEAFF. The CDR3 nucleotides are TGTGCCAGCGGCTTAGAACCGAACACCGAAGCTTTCTTT.

Details on this clonotype: The conserved phenylalanine or tryptophan normally closing the CDR3 is absent here, so this likely arose from a read error. This chain connects TRBV11-1 to TRBJ2-5; TRBD1 matches at 9 bases. The CDR3 length is 15 residues. V was clipped by 5 bases and J by 4 bases; unmatched bases: 8. Germline CDR1 is SGHAT and CDR2 is FQDESV (reference sequence). This CDR3 is CASSGITGGRETQYL. DNA for the CDR3: TGTGCCAGCAGCGGAATCACAGGGGGCAGAGAGACCCAGTACTTG.

The chain couples TRBV6-1 to TRBJ2-7, with D perhaps TRBD1 or TRBD2 (5 bases each). This CDR3 has 17 amino acids. CDR1 is MNHNS and CDR2 is SASEGT in the germline V gene. Between the trimmed V and J ends, which lost 2 bases and 5 bases, there was a span of 22 bases. DNA of the CDR3: TGTGCCAGCAGTGAAAGGGGATGGGGGAGAGAGTCCCACGAGCAGTACGTC. Encoded protein: CASSERGWGRESHEQYV.

This clonotype appeared a single time. The V and J genes are TRBV20-1 and TRBJ2-7; D may correspond to TRBD1 or TRBD2 (5 bases each). Looked up from germline, CDR1 is DFQATT and CDR2 is SNEGSKA (reference sequence). Trimming cost V 5 bases and J 0 bases, with 11 bases left between them. The CDR3 is 13 amino acids. The CDR3 nucleotides are TGCAGTGCTTCCGGGACCGTCTCCTACGAGCAGTACTTC. Protein product: CSASGTVSYEQYF.

This sequence joins TRBV5-4 and TRBJ2-2; D gene ambiguous. There are 12 residues in the CDR3. V dropped 2 bases and J dropped 2 bases, with 1 base sitting between them. Germline CDR1 SGHNT, CDR2 YYREEE (reference sequence). The CDR3 sequence: CASSFNTGELFF. In nucleotides, the CDR3 is TGTGCCAGCAGCTTCAACACCGGGGAGCTGTTTTTT. The full variable domain, completed using reference TRBV5-4 and TRBJ2-2, is ETGVTQSPTHLIKTRGQQVTLRCSSQSGHNTVSWYQQALGQGPQFIFQYYREEENGRGNFPPRFSGLQFPNYSSELNVNALELDDSALYLCASSFNTGELFFGEGSRLTVL.